This T cell receptor beta chain was recovered during a study of beta chain features in type 1 diabetes. Findings of the study overall: A closer apparent resemblance between naive, central memory and Treg TCRB repertoires was seen in patients than in healthy donors. Because the template was cDNA, high-expressing cells might be over-represented.

As to this clone: Its antigen is unidentified.

Germline assignment: CDR1 SGHTA and CDR2 FQGNSA. The ends lost 6 bases at V and 4 bases at J; junction bases unmatched: 9. The CDR3 is 15 amino acids. Reverse transcribing all isolated RNA meant expressed TCRB transcripts were sequenced. Profiled with immunoSEQ multiplex PCR; TCRdb holds only in-frame clones, not every one. Of some 360,000 clones listed, roughly a fifth are singletons. Blood was collected once per donor into heparin, averaging about 100 mL. This rearrangement joins TRBV7-2 to TRBJ2-7; 10 bases are a match to TRBD1. The sequence derives from a woman aged 18-29 years in good health. The sequenced sample was naive CD4+ T cells from blood. CDR3 nucleotide sequence: TGTGCCAGCAGTTATACCGGGACAGGGGCTTACGAGCAGTACTTC. Translating gives CASSYTGTGAYEQYF.